Included here is one T cell receptor (beta chain) sequence, with context. These data belong to a study of T cell changes during pregnancy in multiple sclerosis. Germline CDR1 reads SNHLY; CDR2 reads FYNNEI. V shed 6 bases and J shed 4 bases, with 18 bases lying between them. The CDR3 is 15 amino acids. Sequencing was performed with immunoSEQ multiplex PCR; in TCRdb, only in-frame clones are kept and a portion is missing. The table lists some 71,000 clones, about 91% of them singletons. This chain uses TRBV2 with TRBJ1-2; tentative D call: TRBD1 (6 bases). The receptor's source is a female donor with multiple sclerosis, enrolled in a pregnancy study. This sample comprised peripheral blood, obtained after pregnancy. The CDR3 reads CASREMDSPGYGYTF. The CDR3 DNA sequence: TGTGCCAGCAGGGAAATGGACAGCCCGGGCTATGGCTACACCTTC.